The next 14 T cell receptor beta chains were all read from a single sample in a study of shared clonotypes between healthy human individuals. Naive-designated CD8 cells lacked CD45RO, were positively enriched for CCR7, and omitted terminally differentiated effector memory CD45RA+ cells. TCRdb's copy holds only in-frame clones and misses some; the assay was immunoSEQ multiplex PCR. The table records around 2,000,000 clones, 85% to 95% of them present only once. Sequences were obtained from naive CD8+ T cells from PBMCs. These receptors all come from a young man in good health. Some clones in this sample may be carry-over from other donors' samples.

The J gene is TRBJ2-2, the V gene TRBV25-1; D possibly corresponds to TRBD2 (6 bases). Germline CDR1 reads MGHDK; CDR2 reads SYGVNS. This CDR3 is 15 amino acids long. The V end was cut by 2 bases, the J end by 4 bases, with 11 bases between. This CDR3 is CASSEGGSGTGELFF. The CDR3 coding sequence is TGTGCCAGCAGTGAAGGAGGGTCCGGCACCGGGGAGCTGTTTTTT.

The CDR3 loop is CSVCWGPGDFSFF. DNA for the CDR3: TGCAGCGTCTGTTGGGGTCCGGGAGACTTTTCTTTCTTT. This chain connects TRBV29-1 to TRBJ1-1; the D is unclear. The CDR3 length is 13 residues. Between the trimmed V and J ends, which lost 6 bases and 12 bases, there was a span of 23 bases. Germline values: CDR1 SQVTM, CDR2 ANQGSEA.

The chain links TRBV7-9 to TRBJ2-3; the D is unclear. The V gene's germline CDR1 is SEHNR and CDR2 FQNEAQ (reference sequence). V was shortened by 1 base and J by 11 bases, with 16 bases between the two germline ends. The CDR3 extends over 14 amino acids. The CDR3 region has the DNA TGTGCCAGCAGCTTAGTTCTCTCACATGAGGAGCAGTATTTT. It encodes CASSLVLSHEEQYF.

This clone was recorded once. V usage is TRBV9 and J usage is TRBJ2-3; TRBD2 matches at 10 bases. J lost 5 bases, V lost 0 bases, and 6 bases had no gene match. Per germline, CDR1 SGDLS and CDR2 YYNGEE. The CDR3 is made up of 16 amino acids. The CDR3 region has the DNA TGTGCCAGCAGCGTAGAGGCTAGCGGGAGTCTAGATACGCAGTATTTT. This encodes CASSVEASGSLDTQYF.

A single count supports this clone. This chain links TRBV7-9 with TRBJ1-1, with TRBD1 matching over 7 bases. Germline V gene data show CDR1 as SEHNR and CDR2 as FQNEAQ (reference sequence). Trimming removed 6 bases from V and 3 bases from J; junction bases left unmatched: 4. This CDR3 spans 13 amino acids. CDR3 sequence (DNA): TGTGCCAGCAGGCCCACAGGGGACACTGAAGCTTTCTTT. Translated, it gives CASRPTGDTEAFF.

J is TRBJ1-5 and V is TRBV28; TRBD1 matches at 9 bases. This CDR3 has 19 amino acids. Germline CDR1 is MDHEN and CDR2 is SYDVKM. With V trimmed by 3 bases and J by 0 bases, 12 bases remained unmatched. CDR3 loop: CASSLRQGELRDSNQPQHF. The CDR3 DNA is TGTGCCAGCAGTTTGAGACAGGGGGAGTTACGGGATAGCAATCAGCCCCAGCATTTT.

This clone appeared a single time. DNA of the CDR3: TGTGCCGGGGCTGAGGGCAATCAGCCCCAGCATTTT. Its translation is CAGAEGNQPQHF. V gene TRBV28 combines with J gene TRBJ1-5; TRBD1 is a possible D gene (5 bases). Germline loops: CDR1 MDHEN, CDR2 SYDVKM. The ends were cut back, 11 bases at V and 2 bases at J, with 10 bases in the middle. The CDR3 covers 12 residues.

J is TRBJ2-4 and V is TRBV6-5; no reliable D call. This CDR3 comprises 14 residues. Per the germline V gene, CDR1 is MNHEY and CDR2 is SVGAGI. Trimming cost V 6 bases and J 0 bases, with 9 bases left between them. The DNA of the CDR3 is TGTGCCAGCAGCCAGACTTTAGCCAAAAACATTCAGTACTTC. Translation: CASSQTLAKNIQYF.

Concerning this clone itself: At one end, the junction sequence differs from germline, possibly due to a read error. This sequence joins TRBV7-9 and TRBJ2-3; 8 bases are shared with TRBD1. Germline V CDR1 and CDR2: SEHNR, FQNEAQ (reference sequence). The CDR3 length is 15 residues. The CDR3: CASTLSQGASDTQYF. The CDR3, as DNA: TGTGCCAGCACCTTAAGCCAGGGGGCGTCAGATACGCAGTATTTT.

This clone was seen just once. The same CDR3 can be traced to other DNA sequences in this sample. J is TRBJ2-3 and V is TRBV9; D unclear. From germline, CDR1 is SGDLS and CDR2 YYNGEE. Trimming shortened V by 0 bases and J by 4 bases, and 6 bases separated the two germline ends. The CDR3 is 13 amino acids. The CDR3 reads CASSVVSADTQYF. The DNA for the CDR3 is TGTGCCAGCAGCGTAGTTAGTGCAGATACGCAGTATTTT.

This chain's CDR3 is CASSSGQGKEKLFF. The DNA of the CDR3 is TGTGCCAGCAGCTCCGGACAGGGAAAGGAAAAACTGTTTTTT. The chain employs TRBV7-9 and TRBJ1-4; 8 bases are shared with TRBD1. Germline CDR1 SEHNR, CDR2 FQNEAQ (reference sequence). This CDR3 contains 14 residues. The V gene end was trimmed by 4 bases and the J gene end by 8 bases; junction bases not matched to a gene: 6. Drawing the rest from reference TRBV7-9 and TRBJ1-4, the complete variable domain is DTGVSQNPRHKITKRGQNVTFRCDPISEHNRLYWYRQTLGQGPEFLTYFQNEAQLEKSRLLSDRFSAERPKGSFSTLEIQRTEQGDSAMYLCASSSGQGKEKLFFGSGTQLSVL.

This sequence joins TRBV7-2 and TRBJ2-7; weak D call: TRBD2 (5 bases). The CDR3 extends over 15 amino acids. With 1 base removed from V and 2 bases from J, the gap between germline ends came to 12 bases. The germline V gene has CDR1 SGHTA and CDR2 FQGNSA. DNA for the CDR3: TGTGCCAGCAGCTTAGGTGCGGGTACGACCTACGAGCAGTACTTC. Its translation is CASSLGAGTTYEQYF.

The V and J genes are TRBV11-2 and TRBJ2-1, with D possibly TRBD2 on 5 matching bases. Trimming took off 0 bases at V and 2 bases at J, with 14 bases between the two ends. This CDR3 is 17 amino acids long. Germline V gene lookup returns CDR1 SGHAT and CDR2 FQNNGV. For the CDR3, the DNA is TGTGCCAGCAGCTTAGATATACGGCGGGCCGCCTACAATGAGCAGTTCTTC. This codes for CASSLDIRRAAYNEQFF.

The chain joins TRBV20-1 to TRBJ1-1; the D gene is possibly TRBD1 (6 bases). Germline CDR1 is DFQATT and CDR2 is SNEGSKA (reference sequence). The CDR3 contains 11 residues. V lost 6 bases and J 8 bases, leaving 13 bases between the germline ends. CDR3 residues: CSAGSTGEAFF. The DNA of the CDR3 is TGCAGTGCGGGCTCCACAGGGGAAGCTTTCTTT.